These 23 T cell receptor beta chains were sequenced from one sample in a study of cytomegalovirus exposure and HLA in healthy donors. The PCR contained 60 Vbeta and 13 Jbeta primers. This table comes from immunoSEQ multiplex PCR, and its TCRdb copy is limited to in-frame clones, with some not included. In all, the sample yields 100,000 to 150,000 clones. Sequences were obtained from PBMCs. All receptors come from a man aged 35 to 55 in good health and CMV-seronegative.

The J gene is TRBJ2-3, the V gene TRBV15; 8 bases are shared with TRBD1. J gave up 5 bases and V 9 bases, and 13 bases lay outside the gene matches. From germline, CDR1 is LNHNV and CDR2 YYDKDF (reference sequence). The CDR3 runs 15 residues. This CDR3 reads CATGTGTGLGDTQYF. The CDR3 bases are TGTGCCACTGGGACCGGGACAGGCTTAGGAGATACGCAGTATTTT.

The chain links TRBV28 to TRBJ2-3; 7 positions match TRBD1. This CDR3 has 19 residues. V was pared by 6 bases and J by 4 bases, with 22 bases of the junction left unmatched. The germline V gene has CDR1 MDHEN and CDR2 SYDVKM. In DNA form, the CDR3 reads TGTGCCAGCAGGCCCTTGGCTTCATTTCCGGGACAGTCATCAGATACGCAGTATTTT. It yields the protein CASRPLASFPGQSSDTQYF.

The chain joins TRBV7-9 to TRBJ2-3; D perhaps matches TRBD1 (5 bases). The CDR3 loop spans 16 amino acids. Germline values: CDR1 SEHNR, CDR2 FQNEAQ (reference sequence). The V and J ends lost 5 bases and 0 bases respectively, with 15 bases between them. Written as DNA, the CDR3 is TGTGCCAGCAGCCGCACGACAGCTACTAGCACAGATACGCAGTATTTT. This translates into CASSRTTATSTDTQYF. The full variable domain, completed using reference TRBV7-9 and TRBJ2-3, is DTGVSQNPRHKITKRGQNVTFRCDPISEHNRLYWYRQTLGQGPEFLTYFQNEAQLEKSRLLSDRFSAERPKGSFSTLEIQRTEQGDSAMYLCASSRTTATSTDTQYFGPGTRLTVL.

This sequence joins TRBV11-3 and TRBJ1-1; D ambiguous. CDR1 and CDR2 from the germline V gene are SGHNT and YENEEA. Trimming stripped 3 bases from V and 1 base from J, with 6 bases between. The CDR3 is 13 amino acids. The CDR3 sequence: CASSLDWNTEAFF. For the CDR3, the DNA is TGTGCCAGCAGCTTGGACTGGAACACTGAAGCTTTCTTT. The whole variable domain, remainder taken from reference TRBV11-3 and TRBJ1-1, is EAGVVQSPRYKIIEKKQPVAFWCNPISGHNTLYWYLQNLGQGPELLIRYENEEAVDDSQLPKDRFSAERLKGVDSTLKIQPAELGDSAVYLCASSLDWNTEAFFGQGTRLTVV.

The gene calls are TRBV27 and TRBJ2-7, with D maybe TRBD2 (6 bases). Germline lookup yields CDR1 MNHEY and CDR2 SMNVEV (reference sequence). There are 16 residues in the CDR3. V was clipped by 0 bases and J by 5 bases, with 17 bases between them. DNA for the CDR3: TGTGCCAGCAGTTTATCGGTAGGGACTCCGAGCAACGAGCAGTACTTC. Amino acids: CASSLSVGTPSNEQYF.

The CDR3 here is CASSLGAPSYEQYF. The CDR3 nucleotides are TGTGCCAGCAGCTTGGGGGCCCCTTCGTACGAGCAGTACTTC. This chain links TRBV5-4 with TRBJ2-7; D remains ambiguous. V lost 0 bases to trimming and J lost 4 bases, with 11 bases between them. Germline CDR1 SGHNT, CDR2 YYREEE (reference sequence). This CDR3 comprises 14 residues.

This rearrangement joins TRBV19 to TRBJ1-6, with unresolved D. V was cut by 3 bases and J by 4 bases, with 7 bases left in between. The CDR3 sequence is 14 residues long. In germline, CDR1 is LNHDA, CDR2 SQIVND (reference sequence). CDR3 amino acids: CASSIFSYNSPLHF. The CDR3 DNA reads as TGTGCCAGTAGTATTTTCTCGTATAATTCACCCCTCCACTTT.

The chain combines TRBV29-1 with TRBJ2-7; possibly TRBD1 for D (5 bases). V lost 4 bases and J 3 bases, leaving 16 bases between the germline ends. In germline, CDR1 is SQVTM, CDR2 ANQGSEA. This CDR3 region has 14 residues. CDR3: CSVVGALTGYEQYF. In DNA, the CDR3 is TGCAGCGTTGTTGGGGCCCTAACGGGCTACGAGCAGTACTTC.

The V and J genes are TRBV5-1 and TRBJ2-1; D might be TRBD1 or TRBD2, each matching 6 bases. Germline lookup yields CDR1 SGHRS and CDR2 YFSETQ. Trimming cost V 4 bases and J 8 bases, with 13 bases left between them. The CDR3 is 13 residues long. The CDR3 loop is CASSLEGVHEQFF. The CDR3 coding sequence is TGCGCCAGCAGCCTGGAGGGGGTACATGAGCAGTTCTTC.

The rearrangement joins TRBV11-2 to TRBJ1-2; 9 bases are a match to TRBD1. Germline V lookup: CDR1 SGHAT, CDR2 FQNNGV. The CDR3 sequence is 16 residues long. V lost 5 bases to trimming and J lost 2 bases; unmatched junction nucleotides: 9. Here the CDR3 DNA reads TGTGCCAGCAGCCTGGGGGTCGGACAGGGGAACTATGGCTACACCTTC. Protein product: CASSLGVGQGNYGYTF.

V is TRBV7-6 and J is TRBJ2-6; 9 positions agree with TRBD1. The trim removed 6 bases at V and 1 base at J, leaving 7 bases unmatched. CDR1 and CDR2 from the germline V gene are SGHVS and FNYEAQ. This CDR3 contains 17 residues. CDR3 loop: CASSPGTGYSGANVLTF. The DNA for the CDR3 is TGTGCCAGCAGTCCCGGGACAGGGTATTCTGGGGCCAACGTCCTGACTTTC.

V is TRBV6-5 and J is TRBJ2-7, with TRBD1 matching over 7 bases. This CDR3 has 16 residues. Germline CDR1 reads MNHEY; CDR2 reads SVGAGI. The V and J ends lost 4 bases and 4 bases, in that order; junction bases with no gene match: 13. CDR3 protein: CASSLDLGTVPYEQYF. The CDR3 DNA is TGTGCCAGCAGTTTAGACCTGGGGACAGTGCCGTACGAGCAGTACTTC.

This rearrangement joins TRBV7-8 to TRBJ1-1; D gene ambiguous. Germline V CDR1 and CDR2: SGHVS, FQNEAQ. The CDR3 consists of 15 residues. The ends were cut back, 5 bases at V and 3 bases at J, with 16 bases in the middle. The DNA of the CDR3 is TGTGCCAGCAGCCCTCCCTCAGCAGGATACACTGAAGCTTTCTTT. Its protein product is CASSPPSAGYTEAFF.

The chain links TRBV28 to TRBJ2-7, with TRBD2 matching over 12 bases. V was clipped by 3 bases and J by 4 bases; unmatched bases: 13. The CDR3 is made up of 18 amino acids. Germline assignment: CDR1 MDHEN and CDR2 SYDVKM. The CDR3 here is CASSLRPATSGSRYEQYF. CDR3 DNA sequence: TGTGCCAGCAGTTTGCGGCCGGCGACTAGCGGGAGTAGGTACGAGCAGTACTTC.

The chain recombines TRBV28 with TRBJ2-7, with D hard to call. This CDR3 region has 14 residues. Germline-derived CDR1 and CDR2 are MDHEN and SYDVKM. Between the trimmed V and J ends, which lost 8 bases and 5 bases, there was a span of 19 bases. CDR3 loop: CASSYRPGLDEQYF. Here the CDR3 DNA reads TGTGCCAGCTCCTACCGACCGGGTCTGGACGAGCAGTACTTC.

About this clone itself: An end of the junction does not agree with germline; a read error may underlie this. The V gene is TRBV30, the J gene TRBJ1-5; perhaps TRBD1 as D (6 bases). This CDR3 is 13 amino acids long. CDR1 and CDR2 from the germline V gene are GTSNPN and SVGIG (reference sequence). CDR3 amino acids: CAWRPRGNQPQHF. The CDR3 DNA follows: TGTGCCTGGAGGCCCAGGGGCAACCAGCCCCAGCATTTT.

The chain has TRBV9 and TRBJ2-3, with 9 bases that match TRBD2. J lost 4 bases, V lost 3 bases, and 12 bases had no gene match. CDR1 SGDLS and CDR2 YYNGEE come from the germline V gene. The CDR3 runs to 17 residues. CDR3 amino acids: CASSAGGFSGSSDTQYF. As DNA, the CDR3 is TGTGCCAGCAGCGCCGGGGGGTTTAGCGGGAGCTCAGATACGCAGTATTTT. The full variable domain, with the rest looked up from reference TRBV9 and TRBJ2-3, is DSGVTQTPKHLITATGQRVTLRCSPRSGDLSVYWYQQSLDQGLQFLIQYYNGEERAKGNILERFSAQQFPDLHSELNLSSLELGDSALYFCASSAGGFSGSSDTQYFGPGTRLTVL.

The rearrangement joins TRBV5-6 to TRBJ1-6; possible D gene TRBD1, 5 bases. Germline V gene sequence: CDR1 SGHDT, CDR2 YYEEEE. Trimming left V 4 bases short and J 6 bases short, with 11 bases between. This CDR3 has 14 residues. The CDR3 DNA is TGTGCCAGCAGCCCCGGGGGAATTAATTCACCCCTCCACTTT. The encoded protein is CASSPGGINSPLHF.

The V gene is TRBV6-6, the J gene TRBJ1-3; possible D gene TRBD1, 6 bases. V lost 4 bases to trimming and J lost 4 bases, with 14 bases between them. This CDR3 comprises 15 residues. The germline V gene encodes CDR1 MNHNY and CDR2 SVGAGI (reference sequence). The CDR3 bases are TGTGCCAGCAGTTCTGGACAGAACCTAGGAAACACCATATATTTT. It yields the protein CASSSGQNLGNTIYF.

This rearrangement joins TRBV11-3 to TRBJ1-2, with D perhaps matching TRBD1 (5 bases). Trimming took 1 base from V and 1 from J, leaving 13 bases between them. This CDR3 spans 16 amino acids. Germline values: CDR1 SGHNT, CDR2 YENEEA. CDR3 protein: CASSLGSQGVNYGYTF. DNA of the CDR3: TGTGCCAGCAGCTTAGGGAGCCAGGGCGTTAACTATGGCTACACCTTC.

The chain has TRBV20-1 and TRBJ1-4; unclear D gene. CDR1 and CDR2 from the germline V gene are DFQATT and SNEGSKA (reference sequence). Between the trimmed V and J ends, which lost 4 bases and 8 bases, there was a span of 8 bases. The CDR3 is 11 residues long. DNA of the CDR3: TGCAGTGCTATCCAGGCAGAAAAACTGTTTTTT. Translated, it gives CSAIQAEKLFF.

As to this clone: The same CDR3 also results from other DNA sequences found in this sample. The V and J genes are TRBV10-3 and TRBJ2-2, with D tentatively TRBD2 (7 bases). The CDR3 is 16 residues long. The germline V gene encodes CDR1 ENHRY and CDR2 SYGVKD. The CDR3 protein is CASTGAGAGETGELFF. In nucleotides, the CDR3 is TGTGCGTCCACGGGGGCGGGCGCGGGGGAAACCGGGGAGCTGTTTTTT.

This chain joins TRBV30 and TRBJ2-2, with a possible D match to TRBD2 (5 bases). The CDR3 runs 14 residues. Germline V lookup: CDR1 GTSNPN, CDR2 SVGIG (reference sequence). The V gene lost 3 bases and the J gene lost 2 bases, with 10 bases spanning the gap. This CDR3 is CAWRGLLNTGELFF. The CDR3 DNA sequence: TGTGCCTGGAGAGGACTCCTAAACACCGGGGAGCTGTTTTTT. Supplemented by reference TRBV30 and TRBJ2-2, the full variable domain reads SQTIHQWPATLVQPVGSPLSLECTVEGTSNPNLYWYRQAAGRGLQLLFYSVGIGQISSEVPQNLSASRPQDRQFILSSKKLLLSDSGFYLCAWRGLLNTGELFFGEGSRLTVL.